This entry concerns a single T cell receptor beta chain. It has no known antigen specificity. Per-base qualities were not stored, and no clone one base away is much larger. Whole blood was collected in K2EDTA tubes by collaborating institutions according to the institutions' own protocols. For TCRbeta analysis, collaborators shipped samples in one of three forms: frozen whole blood, isolated PBMCs, or DNA extracted from either of those sample types. The CDR3 holds 17 amino acids from the cysteine to the phenylalanine. Here the CDR3 DNA is all that survives: 51 bases in frame from base 1. In the germline V gene (reference sequence), CDR1 corresponds to LNHDA and CDR2 to SQIVND. V has 0 bases trimmed and J has 4 bases trimmed; junction bases matching no gene number 5. This specimen comes from a study of blood T cell repertoires in COVID-19 (dated by TCRdb to about 2020). In the study overall: The collaborator samples originated in the United States, Italy and Spain and spanned the acute and convalescent phases of COVID-19. The prospective study material was composed of cDNA or gDNA derived from T cells, B-cell-depleted T cells, or PBMCs. Subjects who had been exposed to COVID-19, were actively infected with it, or had recovered from it provided the deeply sampled blood TCRbeta repertoires that made up the dataset. The repertoires were released in a freely available public database meant as a resource for research on the immune response to SARS-CoV-2. Samples came from the ongoing ImmuneRACE study (first 160 participants) plus 1,254 subjects from 6 global collaborators. Sample metadata almost always included a de-identified subject ID, COVID-19 status, age in years and sex. Where available, HLA class I and class II types were taken from metadata supplied by the sample provider and were not determined by assay-based typing. What the work shows at the level of the full study, not this receptor alone: The quantity of clinical and demographic metadata differed by source and by participant and was supplied without curation.

TCRbeta CDR3 regions were amplified from genomic DNA using the immunoSEQ Assay, a bias-controlled multiplex PCR. As for how the authors treated the data: The number of nucleated cells in each sample was estimated from the amplification of reference gene primers within the assay. Sequence reads were collapsed and filtered to measure the absolute abundance of every unique TCRbeta CDR3 rearrangement. For each sample, productive Simpson clonality was calculated by taking the square root of Simpson's diversity index across productive rearrangements. What TCRdb holds here is the immuneACCESS table cut down to in-frame rearrangements. Part of the clones is not present; checked against another copy, under half of the missing clones reflect an unresolved V gene, and the others are unexplained. V and J calls and clone size follow that table, whereas D and trimming were derived from the DNA. The sample includes over 150,000 clones, with 75% to 90% observed a single time. The ten largest make up 0.95% to 1.3% of the sample.

The sequence was obtained from a young man with acute or convalescent COVID-19. The chain uses TRBV19 and TRBJ2-2; the junction holds 10 bases that match TRBD2. Source material: peripheral blood. The nucleotides read TGTGCCAGTAGTATAGATTCCCTAGCGGGGGCCACCGGGGAGCTGTTTTTT. It translates as CASSIDSLAGATGELFF. Extended through the reference TRBV19 and TRBJ2-2 proteins, this CDR3 yields the full variable domain: DGGITQSPKYLFRKEGQNVTLSCEQNLNHDAMYWYRQDPGQGLRLIYYSQIVNDFQKGDIAEGYSVSREKKESFPLTVTSAQKNPTAFYLCASSIDSLAGATGELFFGEGSRLTVL.